This T cell receptor (beta chain) is drawn from a study of CXCR3-negative and CXCR3-positive naive CD8 T cells. Preparation of TRB cDNA libraries relied on 5' RACE carrying UMI labels. TCRdb re-called the 5' RACE reads and catalogs CDR3 proteins one per entry, DNA excluded. The ten top clones account for roughly 1.5%, within a sample of 69,000 or so distinct CDR3 sequences. The CDR3 runs to 16 residues. The germline V gene has CDR1 SGHDN and CDR2 FVKESK. The chain uses TRBV14 and TRBJ2-3; TCRdb's D gene call, TRBD2, goes unchecked for lack of DNA. This receptor was identified in a human donor in good health. Some clones in this sample may be carry-over from other donors' samples. The sequencing input was naive CXCR3- CD8+ T cells from blood. Subset of the sample: CD45RO-CCR7+CD27+CD95- naive CD8+ T cells lacking CXCR3 (TNR3-). The CDR3 loop is CASSQFQRGGQDTQYF.